The entry below describes one T cell receptor (beta chain). Germline CDR1 SGHRS, CDR2 YFSETQ. With 3 bases removed from V and 4 bases from J, the gap between germline ends came to 7 bases. The CDR3 contains 12 residues. This record comes from a study of glioma-infiltrating T cells after dendritic cell vaccination. At the level of the study: Glioblastoma patients came from Phase I and II dendritic cell vaccination trials.

The time point: after dendritic cell vaccination, including at tumor progression/relapse. TCRB CDR3 was amplified from 2 ug genomic DNA or less. The primer mix had 60 V beta and 13 J beta primers. Clones were sequenced by immunoSEQ multiplex PCR, and TCRdb holds only the in-frame ones, with some missing. The data show 20,000 or so clones, over 85% seen once. The J gene is TRBJ1-2, the V gene TRBV5-1; weak D call: TRBD1 (5 bases). The sequence was collected from a human donor with glioblastoma. The sequences come from blood, collected after dendritic cell vaccination. This CDR3 is CASSSDSYGYTF. The CDR3 DNA follows: TGCGCCAGCAGCTCCGACAGCTATGGCTACACCTTC.